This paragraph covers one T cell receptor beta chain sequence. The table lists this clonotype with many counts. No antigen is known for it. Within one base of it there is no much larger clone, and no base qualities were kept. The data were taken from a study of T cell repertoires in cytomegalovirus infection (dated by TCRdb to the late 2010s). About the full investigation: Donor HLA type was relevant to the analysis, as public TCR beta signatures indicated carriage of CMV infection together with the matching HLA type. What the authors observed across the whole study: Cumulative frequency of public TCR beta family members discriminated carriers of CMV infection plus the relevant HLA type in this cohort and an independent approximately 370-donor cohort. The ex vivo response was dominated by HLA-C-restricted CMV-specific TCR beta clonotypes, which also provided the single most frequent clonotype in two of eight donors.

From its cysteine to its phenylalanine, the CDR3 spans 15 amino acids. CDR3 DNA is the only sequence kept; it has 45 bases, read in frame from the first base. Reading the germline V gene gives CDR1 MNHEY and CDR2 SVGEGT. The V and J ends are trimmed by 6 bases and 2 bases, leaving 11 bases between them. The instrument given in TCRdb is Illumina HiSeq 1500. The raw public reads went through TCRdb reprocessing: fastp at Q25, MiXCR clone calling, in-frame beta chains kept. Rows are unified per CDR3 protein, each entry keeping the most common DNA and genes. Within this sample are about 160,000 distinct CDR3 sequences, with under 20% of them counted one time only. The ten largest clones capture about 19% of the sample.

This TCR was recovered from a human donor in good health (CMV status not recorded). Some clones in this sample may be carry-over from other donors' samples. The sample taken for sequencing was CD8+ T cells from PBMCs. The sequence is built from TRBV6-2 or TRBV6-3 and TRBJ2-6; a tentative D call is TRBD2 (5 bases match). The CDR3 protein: CASSLSGAGANVLTF. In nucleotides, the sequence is TGTGCCAGCAGCCTGTCCGGGGCTGGGGCCAACGTCCTGACTTTC.